The clone carrying this TCR beta chain occurred many times. The antigen remains unidentified. With iRepertoire HTBI primers and Arm-PCR of CDR3 regions, TCR beta libraries were built. A single record per CDR3 protein comes from TCRdb applying MiXCR to the multiplex PCR reads. The sample has 450,000 or so distinct CDR3 sequences; 20% to 25% are singletons. Per germline, CDR1 PRHDT and CDR2 FYEKMQ (reference sequence). Unmatched junction bases numbered 5, after V lost 5 bases and J lost 6 bases. The CDR3 consists of 13 residues. This entry belongs to a study of regulatory T cells in long-lasting Graves disease. Study-wide points: Patients with persistent disease showed a bias toward TRBV28, TRBJ1-2 and TRBJ2-5.

Indicated time point: persistent/refractory GD, antithyroid drugs over 5 years with positive TRAb. After RNA was extracted from PBMCs, the TCR library was made from it. The patients included were those that came from an endocrinology department in Xi'an, China. Sample: peripheral blood mononuclear cells (PBMCs), taken when the disease was refractory, from a patient treated with antithyroid drugs. This chain connects TRBV13 to TRBJ1-2, with 8 bases fitting TRBD1. This sequence was found in a female donor with Graves disease. The CDR3 DNA sequence: TGTGCCAGCAGCCAGACAGGGGTTAATGGCTACACCTTC. This gives the protein CASSQTGVNGYTF.